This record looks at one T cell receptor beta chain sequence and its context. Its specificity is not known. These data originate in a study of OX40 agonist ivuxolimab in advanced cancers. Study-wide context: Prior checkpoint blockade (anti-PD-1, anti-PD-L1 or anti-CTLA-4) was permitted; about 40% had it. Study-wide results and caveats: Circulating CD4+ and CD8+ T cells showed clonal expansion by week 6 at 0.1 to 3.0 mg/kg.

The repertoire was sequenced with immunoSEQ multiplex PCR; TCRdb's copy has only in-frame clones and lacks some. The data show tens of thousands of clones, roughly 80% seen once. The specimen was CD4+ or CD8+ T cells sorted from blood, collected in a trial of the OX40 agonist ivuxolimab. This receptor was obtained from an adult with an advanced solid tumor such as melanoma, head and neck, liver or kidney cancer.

The CDR3 coding sequence is TGTGCCAGCTCCGGGGGCGTTGCCTACGAGCAGTACTTC. It codes for CASSGGVAYEQYF. The chain combines TRBV18 with TRBJ2-7; D assignment may be TRBD1 or TRBD2 (6 bases each). The ends were cut back, 6 bases at V and 2 bases at J, with 11 bases in the middle. This CDR3 is built from 13 residues. The germline gives CDR1 KGHSH, CDR2 LQKENI.